One TCR beta chain is described in this entry. Amplicons of TCR beta CDR3 were generated from genomic DNA by two-round multiplex PCR. Primers specific to each TRBV and TRBJ gene drove first-round PCR. TCRdb reprocessed the multiplex PCR reads via MiXCR and lists one record per CDR3 protein. The data show approximately 41,000 distinct CDR3 sequences, roughly a quarter seen once. Per germline, CDR1 SGHAT and CDR2 FQNNGV. V gave up 6 bases and J gave up 10 bases, with 24 bases separating them. This CDR3 spans 15 amino acids. These data come from a study of prognosis after radiotherapy for stage I lung cancer.

The chain joins TRBV11-2 to TRBJ1-2; unclear D gene. The TCR sequence derives from a donor at least 50 years old with non-small cell lung cancer. The sample in question was PBMCs, obtained before or after stereotactic body radiation therapy (not recorded which). CDR3 residues: CASSHYLETDYFYTF. CDR3 DNA sequence: TGTGCCAGCAGTCACTACCTTGAGACGGACTATTTCTACACCTTC. Full variable domain (rest looked up from reference TRBV11-2 and TRBJ1-2): EAGVAQSPRYKIIEKRQSVAFWCNPISGHATLYWYQQILGQGPKLLIQFQNNGVVDDSQLPKDRFSAERLKGVDSTLKIQPAKLEDSAVYLCASSHYLETDYFYTFGSGTRLTVV.